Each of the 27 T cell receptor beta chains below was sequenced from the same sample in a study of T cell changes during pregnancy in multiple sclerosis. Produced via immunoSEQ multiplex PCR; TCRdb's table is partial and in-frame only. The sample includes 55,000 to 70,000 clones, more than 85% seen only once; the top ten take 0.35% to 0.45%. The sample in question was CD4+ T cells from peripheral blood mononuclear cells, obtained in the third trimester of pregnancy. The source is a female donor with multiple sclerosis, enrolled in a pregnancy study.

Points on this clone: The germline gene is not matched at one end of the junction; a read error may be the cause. The CDR3 DNA follows: TGTGCCAGCAGCTTAACAGGGGCCAATCAGCCCCGGCATTTT. Translating it yields CASSLTGANQPRHF. The genes are TRBV7-2 and TRBJ1-5; 7 positions agree with TRBD1. This CDR3 is 14 amino acids long. Per the germline V gene, CDR1 is SGHTA and CDR2 is FQGNSA.

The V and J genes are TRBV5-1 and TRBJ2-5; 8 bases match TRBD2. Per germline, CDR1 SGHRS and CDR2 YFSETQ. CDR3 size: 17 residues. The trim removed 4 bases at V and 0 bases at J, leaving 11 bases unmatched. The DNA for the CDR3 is TGCGCCAGCAGCGCCGGAAGGACTAGCTATAACCAAGAGACCCAGTACTTC. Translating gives CASSAGRTSYNQETQYF.

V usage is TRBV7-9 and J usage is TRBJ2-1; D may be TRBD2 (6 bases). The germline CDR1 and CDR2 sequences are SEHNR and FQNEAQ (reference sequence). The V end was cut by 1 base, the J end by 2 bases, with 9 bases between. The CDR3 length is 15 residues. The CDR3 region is CASSLELAPYNEQFF. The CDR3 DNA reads TGTGCCAGCAGCTTAGAACTAGCTCCCTACAATGAGCAGTTCTTC.

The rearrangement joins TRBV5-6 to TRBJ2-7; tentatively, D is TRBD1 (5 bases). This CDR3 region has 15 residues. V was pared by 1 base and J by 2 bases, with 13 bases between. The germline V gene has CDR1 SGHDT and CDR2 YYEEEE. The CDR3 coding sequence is TGTGCCAGCAGCTTGTATGGGGCGACAGCCTACGAGCAGTACTTC. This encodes CASSLYGATAYEQYF. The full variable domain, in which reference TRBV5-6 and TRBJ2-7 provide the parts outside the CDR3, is DAGVTQSPTHLIKTRGQQVTLRCSPKSGHDTVSWYQQALGQGPQFIFQYYEEEERQRGNFPDRFSGHQFPNYSSELNVNALLLGDSALYLCASSLYGATAYEQYFGPGTRLTVT.

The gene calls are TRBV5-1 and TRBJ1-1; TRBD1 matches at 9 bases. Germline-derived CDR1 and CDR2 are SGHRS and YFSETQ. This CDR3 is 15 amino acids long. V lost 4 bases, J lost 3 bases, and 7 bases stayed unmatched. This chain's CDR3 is CASSDEQGAYTEAFF. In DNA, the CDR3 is TGCGCCAGCAGCGATGAACAGGGGGCATACACTGAAGCTTTCTTT.

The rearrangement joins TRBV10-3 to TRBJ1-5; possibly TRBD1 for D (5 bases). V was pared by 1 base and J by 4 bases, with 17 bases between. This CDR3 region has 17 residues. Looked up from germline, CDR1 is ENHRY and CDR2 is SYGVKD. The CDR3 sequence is CAISELSVRQGNQPQHF. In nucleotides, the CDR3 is TGTGCCATCAGTGAGTTATCAGTCCGCCAGGGAAATCAGCCCCAGCATTTT.

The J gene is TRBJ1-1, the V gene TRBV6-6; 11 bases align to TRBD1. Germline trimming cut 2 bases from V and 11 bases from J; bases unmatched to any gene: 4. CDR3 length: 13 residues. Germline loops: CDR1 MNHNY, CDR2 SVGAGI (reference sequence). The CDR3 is CASSYGTGGSAFF. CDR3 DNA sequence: TGTGCCAGCAGTTACGGGACAGGGGGTTCGGCTTTCTTT.

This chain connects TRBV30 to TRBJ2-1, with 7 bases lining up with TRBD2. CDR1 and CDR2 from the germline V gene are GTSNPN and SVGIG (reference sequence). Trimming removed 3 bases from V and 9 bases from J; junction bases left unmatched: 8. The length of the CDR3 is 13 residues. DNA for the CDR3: TGTGCCTGGAGGTGGCGGGAGTGGGCTGAGCAGTTCTTC. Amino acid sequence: CAWRWREWAEQFF.

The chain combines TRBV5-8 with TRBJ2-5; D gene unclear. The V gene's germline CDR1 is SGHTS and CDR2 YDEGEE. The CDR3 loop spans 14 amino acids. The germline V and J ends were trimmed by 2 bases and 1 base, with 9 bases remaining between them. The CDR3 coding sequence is TGTGCCAGCAGCTTTGACACAGTCCAAGAGACCCAGTACTTC. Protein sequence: CASSFDTVQETQYF.

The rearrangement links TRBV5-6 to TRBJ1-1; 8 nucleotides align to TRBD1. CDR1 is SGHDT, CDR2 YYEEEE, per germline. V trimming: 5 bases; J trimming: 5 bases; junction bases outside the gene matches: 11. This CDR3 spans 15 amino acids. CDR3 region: CASRVDRGEGTEAFF. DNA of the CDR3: TGTGCCAGCAGAGTCGACAGGGGCGAAGGGACTGAAGCTTTCTTT. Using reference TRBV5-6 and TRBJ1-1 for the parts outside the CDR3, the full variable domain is DAGVTQSPTHLIKTRGQQVTLRCSPKSGHDTVSWYQQALGQGPQFIFQYYEEEERQRGNFPDRFSGHQFPNYSSELNVNALLLGDSALYLCASRVDRGEGTEAFFGQGTRLTVV.

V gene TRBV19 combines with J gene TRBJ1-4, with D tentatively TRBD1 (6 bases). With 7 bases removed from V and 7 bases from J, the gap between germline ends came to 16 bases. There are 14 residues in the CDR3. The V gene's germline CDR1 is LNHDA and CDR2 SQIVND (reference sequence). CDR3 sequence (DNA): TGTGCCAGTACGGTTAGGGGGTTTAGTGAAAAACTGTTTTTT. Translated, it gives CASTVRGFSEKLFF.

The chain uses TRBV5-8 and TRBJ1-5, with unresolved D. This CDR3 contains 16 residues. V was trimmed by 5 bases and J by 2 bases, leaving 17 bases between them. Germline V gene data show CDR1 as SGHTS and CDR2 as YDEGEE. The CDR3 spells CASRLMGSVGNQPQHF. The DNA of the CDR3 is TGTGCCAGCAGGTTAATGGGCTCGGTAGGCAATCAGCCCCAGCATTTT.

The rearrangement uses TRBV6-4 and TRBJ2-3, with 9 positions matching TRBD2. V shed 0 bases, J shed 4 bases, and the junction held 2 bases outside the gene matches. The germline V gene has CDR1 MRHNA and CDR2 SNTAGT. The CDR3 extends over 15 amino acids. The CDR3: CASSDSAGGSDTQYF. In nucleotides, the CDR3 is TGTGCCAGCAGTGACTCAGCGGGAGGATCAGATACGCAGTATTTT.

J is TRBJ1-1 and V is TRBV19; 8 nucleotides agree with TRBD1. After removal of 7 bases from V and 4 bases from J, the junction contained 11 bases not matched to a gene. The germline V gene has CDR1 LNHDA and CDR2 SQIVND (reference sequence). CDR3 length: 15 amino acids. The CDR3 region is CASIGQGAWVTEAFF. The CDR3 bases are TGTGCCAGTATAGGGCAGGGGGCTTGGGTCACTGAAGCTTTCTTT.

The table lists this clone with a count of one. The CDR3: CASTWGQGVSYTF. In DNA form, the CDR3 reads TGTGCCAGTACTTGGGGACAGGGAGTAAGCTACACCTTC. The V gene is TRBV19, the J gene TRBJ1-2; TRBD1 agrees at 9 bases. Trimming removed 7 bases from V and 9 bases from J; junction bases left unmatched: 9. The CDR3 runs 13 residues. Germline loops: CDR1 LNHDA, CDR2 SQIVND (reference sequence).

CDR3 residues: CASSEANSLTEAFF. As DNA, the CDR3 is TGTGCCAGCAGTGAAGCGAATAGCCTCACTGAAGCTTTCTTT. The chain couples TRBV6-1 to TRBJ1-1; D is unclear. Trimming took 0 bases from V and 4 from J, leaving 9 bases between them. The CDR3 extends over 14 amino acids. Germline V gene lookup returns CDR1 MNHNS and CDR2 SASEGT.

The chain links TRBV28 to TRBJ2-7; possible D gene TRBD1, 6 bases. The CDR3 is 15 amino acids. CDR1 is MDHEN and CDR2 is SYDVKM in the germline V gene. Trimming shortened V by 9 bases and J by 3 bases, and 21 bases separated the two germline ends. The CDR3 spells CASSGAGFLGYEQYF. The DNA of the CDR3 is TGTGCCAGTTCAGGGGCAGGGTTTTTGGGCTACGAGCAGTACTTC.

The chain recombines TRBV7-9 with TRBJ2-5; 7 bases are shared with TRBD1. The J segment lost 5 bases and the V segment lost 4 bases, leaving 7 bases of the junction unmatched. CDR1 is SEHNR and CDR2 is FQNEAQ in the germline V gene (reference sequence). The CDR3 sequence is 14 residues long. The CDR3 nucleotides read TGTGCCAGCAGCTCGCCGGGACAGCGGGAGACCCAGTACTTC. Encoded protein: CASSSPGQRETQYF.

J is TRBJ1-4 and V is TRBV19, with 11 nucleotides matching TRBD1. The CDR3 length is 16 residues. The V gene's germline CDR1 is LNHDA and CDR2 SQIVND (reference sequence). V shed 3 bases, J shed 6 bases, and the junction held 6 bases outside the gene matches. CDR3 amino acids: CASSIGWGQGDEKLFF. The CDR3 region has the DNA TGTGCCAGTAGTATCGGCTGGGGACAGGGGGATGAAAAACTGTTTTTT.

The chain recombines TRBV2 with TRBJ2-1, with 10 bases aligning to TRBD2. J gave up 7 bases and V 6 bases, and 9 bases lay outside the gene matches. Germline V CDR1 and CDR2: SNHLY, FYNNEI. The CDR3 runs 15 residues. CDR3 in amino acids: CASSASGRALNEQFF. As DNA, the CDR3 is TGTGCCAGCAGCGCGAGCGGGAGGGCCTTGAATGAGCAGTTCTTC.

CDR3 residues: CASSAGYLDTEAFF. CDR3 DNA: TGTGCCAGCAGCGCGGGTTATCTAGACACTGAAGCTTTCTTT. The chain has TRBV11-2 and TRBJ1-1; D is ambiguous. This CDR3 region has 14 residues. Trimming pared 5 bases from V and 3 bases from J, leaving 13 bases between. Germline V CDR1 and CDR2: SGHAT, FQNNGV. The full variable domain, with the rest looked up from reference TRBV11-2 and TRBJ1-1, is EAGVAQSPRYKIIEKRQSVAFWCNPISGHATLYWYQQILGQGPKLLIQFQNNGVVDDSQLPKDRFSAERLKGVDSTLKIQPAKLEDSAVYLCASSAGYLDTEAFFGQGTRLTVV.

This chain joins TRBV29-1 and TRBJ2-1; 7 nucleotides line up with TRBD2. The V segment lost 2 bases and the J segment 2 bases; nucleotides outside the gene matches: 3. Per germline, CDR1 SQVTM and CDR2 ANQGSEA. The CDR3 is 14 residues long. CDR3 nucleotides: TGCAGCGTTGAACGCCTAGCGGCCTACAATGAGCAGTTCTTC. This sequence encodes CSVERLAAYNEQFF.

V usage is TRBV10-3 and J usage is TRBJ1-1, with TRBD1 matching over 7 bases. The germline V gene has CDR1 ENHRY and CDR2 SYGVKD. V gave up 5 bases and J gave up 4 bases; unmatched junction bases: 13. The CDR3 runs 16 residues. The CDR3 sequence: CAISRPEDRTSTEAFF. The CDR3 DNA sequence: TGTGCCATCAGTCGGCCGGAGGACAGGACGAGCACTGAAGCTTTCTTT.

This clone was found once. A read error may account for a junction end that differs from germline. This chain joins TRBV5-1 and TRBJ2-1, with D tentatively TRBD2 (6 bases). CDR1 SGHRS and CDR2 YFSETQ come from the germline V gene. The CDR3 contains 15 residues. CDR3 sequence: CASNLAGWAYNEQFF. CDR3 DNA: TGCGCCAGCAACTTGGCGGGGTGGGCCTACAATGAGCAGTTCTTC. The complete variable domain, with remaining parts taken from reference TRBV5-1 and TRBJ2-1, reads KAGVTQTPRYLIKTRGQQVTLSCSPISGHRSVSWYQQTPGQGLQFLFEYFSETQRNKGNFPGRFSGRQFSNSRSEMNVSTLELGDSALYLCASNLAGWAYNEQFFGPGTRLTVL.

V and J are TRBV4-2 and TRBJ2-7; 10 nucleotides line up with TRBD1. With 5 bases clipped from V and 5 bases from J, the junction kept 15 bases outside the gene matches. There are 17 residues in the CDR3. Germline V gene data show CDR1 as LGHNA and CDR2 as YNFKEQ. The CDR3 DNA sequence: TGTGCCAGCAGCTTGTCTTTGAGGGGACAGGGGTTCGACGAGCAGTACTTC. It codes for CASSLSLRGQGFDEQYF.

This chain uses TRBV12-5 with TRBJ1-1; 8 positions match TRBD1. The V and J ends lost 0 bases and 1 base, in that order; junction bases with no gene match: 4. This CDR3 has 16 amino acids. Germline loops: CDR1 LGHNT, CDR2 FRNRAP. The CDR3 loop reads CASGLVLGQGNTEAFF. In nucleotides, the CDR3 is TGTGCTAGTGGTTTGGTACTTGGACAGGGGAACACTGAAGCTTTCTTT.

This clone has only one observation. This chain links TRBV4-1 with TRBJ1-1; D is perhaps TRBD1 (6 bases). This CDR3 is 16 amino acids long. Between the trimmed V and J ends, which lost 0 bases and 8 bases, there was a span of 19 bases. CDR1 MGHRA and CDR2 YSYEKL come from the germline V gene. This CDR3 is CASSQERRGAGREAFF. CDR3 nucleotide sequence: TGCGCCAGCAGCCAAGAAAGACGGGGGGCGGGCCGGGAAGCTTTCTTT.